This T cell receptor (beta chain) comes out of a study of blood T cells in healthy people across ages. A second PCR, run for roughly 7 to 11 cycles, used a sample-barcoded 5' primer plus a J-beta primer mix. MiXCR, applied by TCRdb to the 5' RACE reads, yields one record per CDR3 protein. This table holds some 890,000 distinct CDR3 sequences, 25% to 30% found once. Germline V gene data show CDR1 as SGHVS and CDR2 as FNYEAQ. The CDR3 totals 15 residues. V was shortened by 5 bases and J by 7 bases, with 21 bases between the two germline ends. These data were likewise used in another study, on T cells of mothers and their children. As reported in that work: Material was donated by three healthy Caucasian mothers and their six children.

Sequenced sample: blood. V and J are TRBV7-6 and TRBJ2-7; tentatively, D is TRBD1 (6 bases). The sequence derives from a middle-aged woman in good health. CDR3: CASSTPGHQWEEQYF. The CDR3 DNA reads TGTGCCAGCAGCACGCCGGGACACCAGTGGGAGGAGCAGTACTTC.